This T cell receptor beta chain was found in a study of cytomegalovirus exposure and HLA in healthy donors. This clone was counted a few times. Germline CDR1 and CDR2: SGDLS and YYNGEE. The CDR3 has 15 amino acids. V dropped 5 bases and J dropped 4; count of bases not matched to a gene: 11. 60 Vbeta and 13 Jbeta primers were used in PCR. Methods used by the authors: Among the unique TCR beta chains that a later analysis counted, around 82 million in all, roughly 9.9 million were shared. TCRdb's copy holds only in-frame clones and misses some; the assay was immunoSEQ multiplex PCR. That table supplies the V and J calls and clone size; D and trimming were determined from the DNA. The sample holds about 110,000 clones, 60% to 80% seen once.

This sequence joins TRBV9 and TRBJ1-2; 7 bases line up with TRBD1. Sequenced material: PBMCs. The clonotype was recovered from a boy aged 5-17 years in good health and CMV-seronegative. The CDR3 reads CASSPEGASFYGYTF. Here the CDR3 DNA reads TGTGCCAGCAGTCCCGAGGGGGCCAGCTTCTATGGCTACACCTTC.